This T cell receptor beta chain was sequenced in a study of T cells after yellow fever vaccination. As TCR cDNA was made by 5'RACE template switching, a universal primer site and UMIs were added. TCRdb fed the 5' RACE reads into MiXCR, producing one record per CDR3 protein. The table has 250,000 or so distinct CDR3 sequences, about 3.9% seen once. Study results and caveats: Bulk-population clonotypes that are abundant could appear as contaminants in FACS-sorted repertoires. Booster sampling recovered most clones from primary vaccination (approximately 97% CD4, around 88% CD8). Only a minor proportion of clonotypes was detected across both CD4 and CD8 compartments.

Germline V gene sequence: CDR1 SGHRS, CDR2 YFSETQ. This CDR3 comprises 14 residues. The ends lost 2 bases at V and 10 bases at J; junction bases unmatched: 8. Note on this clonotype: What it recognizes is unknown.

The source is a man younger than 35 who received the YFV17D yellow fever vaccine. The chain uses TRBV5-1 and TRBJ2-1; 8 positions agree with TRBD2. This material consisted of PBMCs, taken 15 days after the yellow fever booster vaccination. CDR3 region: CASSFGGGRLEQFF. CDR3 nucleotide sequence: TGCGCCAGCAGCTTCGGGGGGGGCCGGCTGGAGCAGTTCTTC. The full variable domain, in which reference TRBV5-1 and TRBJ2-1 provide the parts outside the CDR3, is KAGVTQTPRYLIKTRGQQVTLSCSPISGHRSVSWYQQTPGQGLQFLFEYFSETQRNKGNFPGRFSGRQFSNSRSEMNVSTLELGDSALYLCASSFGGGRLEQFFGPGTRLTVL.